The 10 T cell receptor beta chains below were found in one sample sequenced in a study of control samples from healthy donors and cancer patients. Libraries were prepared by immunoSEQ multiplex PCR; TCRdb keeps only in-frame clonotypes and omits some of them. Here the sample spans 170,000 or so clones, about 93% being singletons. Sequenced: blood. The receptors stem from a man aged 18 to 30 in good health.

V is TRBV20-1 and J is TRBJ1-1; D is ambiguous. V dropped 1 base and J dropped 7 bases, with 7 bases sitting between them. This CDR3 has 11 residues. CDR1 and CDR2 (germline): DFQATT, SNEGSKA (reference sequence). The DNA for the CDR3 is TGCAGTGCTAGAGCAGAAAATGAAGCTTTCTTT. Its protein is CSARAENEAFF.

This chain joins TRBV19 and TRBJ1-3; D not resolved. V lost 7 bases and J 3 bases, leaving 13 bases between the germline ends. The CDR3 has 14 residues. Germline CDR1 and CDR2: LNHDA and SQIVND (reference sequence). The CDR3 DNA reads TGTGCCAGTACCGCCCCCGGGTTTGGAAACACCATATATTTT. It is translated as CASTAPGFGNTIYF. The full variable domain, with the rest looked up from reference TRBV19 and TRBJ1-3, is DGGITQSPKYLFRKEGQNVTLSCEQNLNHDAMYWYRQDPGQGLRLIYYSQIVNDFQKGDIAEGYSVSREKKESFPLTVTSAQKNPTAFYLCASTAPGFGNTIYFGEGSWLTVV.

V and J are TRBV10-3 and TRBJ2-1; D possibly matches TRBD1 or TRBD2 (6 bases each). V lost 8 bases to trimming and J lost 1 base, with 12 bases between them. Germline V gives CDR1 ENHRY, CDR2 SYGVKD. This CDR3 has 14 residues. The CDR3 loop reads CAIAGQGSYNEQFF. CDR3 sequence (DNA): TGTGCCATCGCGGGGCAGGGGTCCTACAATGAGCAGTTCTTC.

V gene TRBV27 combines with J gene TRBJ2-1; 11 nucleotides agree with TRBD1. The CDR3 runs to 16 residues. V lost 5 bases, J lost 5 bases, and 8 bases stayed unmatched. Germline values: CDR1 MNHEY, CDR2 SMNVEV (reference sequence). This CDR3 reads CASSQRTGGIHNEQFF. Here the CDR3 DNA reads TGTGCCAGCAGTCAACGGACAGGGGGCATCCACAATGAGCAGTTCTTC.

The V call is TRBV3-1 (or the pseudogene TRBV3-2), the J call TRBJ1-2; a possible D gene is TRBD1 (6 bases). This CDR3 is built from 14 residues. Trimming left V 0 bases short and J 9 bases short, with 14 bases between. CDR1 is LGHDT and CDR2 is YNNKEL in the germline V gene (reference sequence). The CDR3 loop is CASSQDMGATSYTF. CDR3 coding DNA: TGTGCCAGCAGCCAAGATATGGGGGCCACGAGCTACACCTTC.

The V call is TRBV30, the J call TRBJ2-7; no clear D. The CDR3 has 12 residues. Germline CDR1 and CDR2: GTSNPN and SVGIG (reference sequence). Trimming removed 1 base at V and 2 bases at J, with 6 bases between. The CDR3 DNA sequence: TGTGCCTGGAGTGCTGCCGCCTACGAGCAGTACTTC. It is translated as CAWSAAAYEQYF.

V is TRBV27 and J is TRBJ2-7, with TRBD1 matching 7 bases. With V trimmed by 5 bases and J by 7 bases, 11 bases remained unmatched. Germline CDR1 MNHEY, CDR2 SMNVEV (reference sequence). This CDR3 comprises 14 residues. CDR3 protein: CASSPLGGLEEQYF. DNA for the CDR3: TGTGCCAGCAGTCCCTTAGGGGGCCTAGAAGAGCAGTACTTC.

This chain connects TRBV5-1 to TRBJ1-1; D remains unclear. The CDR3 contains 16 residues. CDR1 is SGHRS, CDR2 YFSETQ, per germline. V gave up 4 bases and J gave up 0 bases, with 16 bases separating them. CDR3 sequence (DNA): TGCGCCAGCAGCGCCCCGCGGGGAGGGTTGAACACTGAAGCTTTCTTT. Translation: CASSAPRGGLNTEAFF.

The chain's CDR3 is CASSPYGQEGRDTQYF. CDR3 sequence (DNA): TGTGCCAGCAGCCCATATGGACAGGAGGGCAGGGATACGCAGTATTTT. The V and J genes are TRBV3-1 (or the pseudogene TRBV3-2) and TRBJ2-3; a weak D match, TRBD1 (7 bases). V lost 4 bases and J lost 6, with 20 bases in between. The CDR3 covers 16 residues. From germline, CDR1 is LGHDT and CDR2 YNNKEL (reference sequence).

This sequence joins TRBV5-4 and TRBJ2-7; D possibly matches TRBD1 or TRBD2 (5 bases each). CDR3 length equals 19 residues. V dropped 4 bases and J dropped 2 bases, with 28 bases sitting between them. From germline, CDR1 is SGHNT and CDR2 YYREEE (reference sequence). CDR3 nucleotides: TGTGCCAGCAGCCCAACTTTCCGGGACCGACCCCAGAAAGCCTACGAGCAGTACTTC. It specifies CASSPTFRDRPQKAYEQYF.